Reported below is one T cell receptor beta chain. This sample is drawn from a study of CD8 T cells in Susac syndrome. Patients with Susac syndrome met diagnostic criteria that were recently defined for definite or probable disease. It was negative isolation that provided the CD8+ and CD4+ T cells, whereas TEMRA cells were enriched by FACS. RNA, at about 0.5 to 1 ug, was reverse transcribed with random hexamers. Amplification of TCR beta CDR3 used immunoSEQ multiplex PCR across 54 Vbeta and 13 Jbeta. TCRdb redid the calling of the immunoSEQ multiplex PCR reads with MiXCR, one entry per CDR3 protein. The sample shows 70,000 to 100,000 distinct CDR3 sequences, 96% of them seen only once. The sequence was obtained from a human donor with Susac syndrome. Sequences were obtained from CD8+ T cells from PBMCs.

Here the CDR3 DNA reads TGTGCCAGCTCACCAGGGGCTCGGAATCAGCCCCAGCATTTT. Residues: CASSPGARNQPQHF. The J gene is TRBJ1-5, the V gene TRBV18; TRBD1 is a possible D gene (5 bases). There are 14 residues in the CDR3. Germline lookup yields CDR1 KGHSH and CDR2 LQKENI. Trimming cost V 2 bases and J 4 bases, with 9 bases left between them.